The sample holds one count of the clone carrying this T cell receptor (beta chain). This sample was taken from a study of T cell changes during pregnancy in multiple sclerosis. Clones were sequenced by immunoSEQ multiplex PCR, and TCRdb holds only the in-frame ones, with some missing. In the table there are about 94,000 clones, 94% of which are singletons. The CDR3 runs 13 residues. The germline CDR1 and CDR2 sequences are ENHRY and SYGVKD. Trimming took 2 bases from V and 4 from J; bases not matched to a gene: 1. The sequencing here drew on peripheral blood, taken in the third trimester of pregnancy. This sequence originates from a female donor with multiple sclerosis, enrolled in a pregnancy study. This chain links TRBV10-3 with TRBJ2-5, with 7 bases that match TRBD2. CDR3 nucleotides: TGTGCCATCAGTGAGGGCGGGAGAGAGACCCAGTACTTC. Protein: CAISEGGRETQYF.